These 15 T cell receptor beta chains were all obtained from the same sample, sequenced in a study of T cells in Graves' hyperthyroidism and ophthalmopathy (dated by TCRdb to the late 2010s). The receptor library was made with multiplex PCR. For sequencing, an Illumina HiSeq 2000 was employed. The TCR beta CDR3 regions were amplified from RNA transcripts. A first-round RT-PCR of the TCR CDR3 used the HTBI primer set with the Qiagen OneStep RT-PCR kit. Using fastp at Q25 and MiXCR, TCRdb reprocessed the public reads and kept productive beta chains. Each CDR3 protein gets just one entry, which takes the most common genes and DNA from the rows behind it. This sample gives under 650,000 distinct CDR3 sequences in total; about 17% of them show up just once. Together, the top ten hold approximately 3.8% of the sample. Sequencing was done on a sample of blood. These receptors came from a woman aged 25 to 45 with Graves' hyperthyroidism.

CDR3 region: CASRTGQALSYEQYF. CDR3 nucleotide sequence: TGTGCCAGCAGAACCGGACAGGCGTTATCCTACGAGCAGTACTTC. V is TRBV6-1 and J is TRBJ2-7; 7 bases are a match to TRBD1. V gave up 6 bases and J gave up 1 base; unmatched junction bases: 9. The V gene's germline CDR1 is MNHNS and CDR2 SASEGT. The CDR3 is 15 residues long.

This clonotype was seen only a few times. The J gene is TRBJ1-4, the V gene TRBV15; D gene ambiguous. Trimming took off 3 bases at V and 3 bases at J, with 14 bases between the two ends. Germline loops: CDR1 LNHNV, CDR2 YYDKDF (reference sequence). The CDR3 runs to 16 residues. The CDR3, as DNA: TGTGCCACCAGCAGTTCCCGACGAGCGGCTAATGAAAAACTGTTTTTT. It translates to CATSSSRRAANEKLFF.

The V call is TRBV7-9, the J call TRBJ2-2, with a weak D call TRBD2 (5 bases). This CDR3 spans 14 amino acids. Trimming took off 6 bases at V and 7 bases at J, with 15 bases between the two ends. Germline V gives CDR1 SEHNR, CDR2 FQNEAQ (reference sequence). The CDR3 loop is CASRPTRVGGELFF. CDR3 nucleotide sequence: TGTGCCAGCAGACCCACTAGGGTAGGCGGGGAGCTGTTTTTT.

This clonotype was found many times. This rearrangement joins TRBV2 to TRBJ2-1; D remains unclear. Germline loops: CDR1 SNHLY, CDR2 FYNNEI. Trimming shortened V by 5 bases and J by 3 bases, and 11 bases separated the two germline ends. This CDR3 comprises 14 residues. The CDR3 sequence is CASSRGGYYNEQFF. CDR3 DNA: TGTGCCAGCAGTAGAGGCGGATACTACAATGAGCAGTTCTTC.

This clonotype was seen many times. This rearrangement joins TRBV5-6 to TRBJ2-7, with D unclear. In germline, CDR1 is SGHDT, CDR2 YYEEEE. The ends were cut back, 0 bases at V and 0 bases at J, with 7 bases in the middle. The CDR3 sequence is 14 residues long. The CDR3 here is CASSLGPRSYEQYF. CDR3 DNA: TGTGCCAGCAGCTTGGGTCCACGCTCCTACGAGCAGTACTTC.

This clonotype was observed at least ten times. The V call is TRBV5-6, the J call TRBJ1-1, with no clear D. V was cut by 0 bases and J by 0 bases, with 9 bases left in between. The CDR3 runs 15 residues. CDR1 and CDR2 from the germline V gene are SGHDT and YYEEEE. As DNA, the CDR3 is TGTGCCAGCAGCTTGGGACCGACCTTGAACACTGAAGCTTTCTTT. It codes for CASSLGPTLNTEAFF.

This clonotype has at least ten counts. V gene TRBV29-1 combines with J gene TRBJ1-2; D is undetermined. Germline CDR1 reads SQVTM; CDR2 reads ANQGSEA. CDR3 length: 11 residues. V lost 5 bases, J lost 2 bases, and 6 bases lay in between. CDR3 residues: CSVTGNYGYTF. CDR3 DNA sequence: TGCAGCGTTACCGGGAACTATGGCTACACCTTC.

CDR3: CASSPLSDRSNQPQHF. The DNA for the CDR3 is TGTGCCAGCAGCCCACTGTCGGACCGATCCAATCAGCCCCAGCATTTT. The chain is built from TRBV6-1 and TRBJ1-5; D unresolved. The CDR3 contains 16 residues. Trimming shortened V by 6 bases and J by 3 bases, and 18 bases separated the two germline ends. Germline-derived CDR1 and CDR2 are MNHNS and SASEGT.

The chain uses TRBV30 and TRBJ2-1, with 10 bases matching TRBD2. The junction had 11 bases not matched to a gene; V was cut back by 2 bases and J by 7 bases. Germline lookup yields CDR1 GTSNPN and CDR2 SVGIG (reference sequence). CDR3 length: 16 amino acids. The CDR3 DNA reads TGTGCCTGGAGTAGTGTTGGACTAGCGGCGGTTAATGAGCAGTTCTTC. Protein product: CAWSSVGLAAVNEQFF.

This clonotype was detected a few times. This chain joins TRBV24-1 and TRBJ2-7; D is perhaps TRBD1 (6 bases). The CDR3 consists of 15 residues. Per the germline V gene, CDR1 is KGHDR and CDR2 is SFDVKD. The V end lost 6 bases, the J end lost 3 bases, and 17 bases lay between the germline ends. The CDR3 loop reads CATSPGHSLVYEQYF. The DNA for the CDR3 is TGTGCCACCAGTCCGGGACACTCTCTCGTCTACGAGCAGTACTTC.

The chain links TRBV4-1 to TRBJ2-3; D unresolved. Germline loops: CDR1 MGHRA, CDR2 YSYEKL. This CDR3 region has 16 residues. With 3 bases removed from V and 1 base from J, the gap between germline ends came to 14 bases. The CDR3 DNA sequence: TGCGCCAGCAGCCATCGGTTCCAGGCGGGCACAGATACGCAGTATTTT. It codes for CASSHRFQAGTDTQYF.

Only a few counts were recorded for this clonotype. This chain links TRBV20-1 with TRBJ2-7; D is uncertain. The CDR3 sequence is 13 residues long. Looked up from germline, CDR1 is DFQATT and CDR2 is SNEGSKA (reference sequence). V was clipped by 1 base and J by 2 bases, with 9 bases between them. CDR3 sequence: CSARAGSPYEQYF. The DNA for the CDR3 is TGCAGTGCTAGAGCCGGGTCTCCCTACGAGCAGTACTTC.

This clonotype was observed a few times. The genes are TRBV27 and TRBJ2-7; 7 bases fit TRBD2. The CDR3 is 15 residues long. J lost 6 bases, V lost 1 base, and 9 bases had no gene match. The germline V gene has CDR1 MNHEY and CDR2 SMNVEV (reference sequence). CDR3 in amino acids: CASSLFRGLPLEQYF. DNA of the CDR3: TGTGCCAGCAGTTTATTTCGGGGACTACCCCTCGAGCAGTACTTC.

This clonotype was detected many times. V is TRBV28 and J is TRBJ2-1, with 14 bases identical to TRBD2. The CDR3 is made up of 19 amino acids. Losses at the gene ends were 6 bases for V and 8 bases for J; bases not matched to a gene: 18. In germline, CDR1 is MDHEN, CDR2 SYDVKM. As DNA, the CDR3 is TGTGCCAGCAGATCCCTTCCTATGGGACTAGCGGGAGTAAAGGATGAGCAGTTCTTC. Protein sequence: CASRSLPMGLAGVKDEQFF.

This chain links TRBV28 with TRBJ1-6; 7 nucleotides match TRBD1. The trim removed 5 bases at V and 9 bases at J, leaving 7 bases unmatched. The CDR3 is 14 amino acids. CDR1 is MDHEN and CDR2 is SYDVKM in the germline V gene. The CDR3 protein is CASSRQGFSSPLHF. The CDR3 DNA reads TGTGCCAGCAGTCGACAGGGTTTTTCTTCACCCCTCCACTTT.